Shown below are 9 T cell receptor beta chains from a single sample sequenced in a study of T-cell reconstitution after alpha-beta-depleted transplantation in children. Library preparation (for TCRbeta) was performed with unique molecular identifiers. TCRdb re-called the PCR reads through MiXCR, storing one row per CDR3 protein. The sample includes about 980,000 distinct CDR3 sequences, around 30% of them seen just once. The source was PBMCs, mostly from graft donor cells, collected 360 days after TCRalphabeta/CD19-depleted stem cell transplant. These receptors were taken from a boy under three years old who had a stem cell transplant for SCID, so the T cells may come from the graft donor.

As DNA, the CDR3 is TGTGCCATCAGTGAGTCTCGACAGGGAGTCTTTGGCTACACCTTC. Its protein is CAISESRQGVFGYTF. The chain couples TRBV10-3 to TRBJ1-2; 7 nucleotides agree with TRBD1. The junction had 8 bases not matched to a gene; V was cut back by 0 bases and J by 7 bases. The CDR3 is 15 amino acids. Germline V lookup: CDR1 ENHRY, CDR2 SYGVKD.

This clonotype was observed a handful of times. This chain connects TRBV18 to TRBJ1-1; D might be TRBD1 (6 bases). The CDR3 has 15 residues. Germline V gives CDR1 KGHSH, CDR2 LQKENI. V lost 2 bases, J lost 1 base, and 11 bases lay in between. CDR3 nucleotide sequence: TGTGCCAGCTCACCAAGGGAGGGGGGGAACACTGAAGCTTTCTTT. Its protein is CASSPREGGNTEAFF.

This clonotype has a handful of counts. The chain carries TRBV5-1 and TRBJ1-6; D perhaps matches TRBD1 (6 bases). Germline lookup yields CDR1 SGHRS and CDR2 YFSETQ. Trimming took 0 bases from V and 5 from J, leaving 12 bases between them. This CDR3 comprises 16 residues. CDR3 region: CASSLEGVFNNSPLHF. As DNA, the CDR3 is TGCGCCAGCAGCTTGGAGGGGGTATTTAATAATTCACCCCTCCACTTT.

The chain joins TRBV7-3 to TRBJ2-1; TRBD1 might be the D (6 bases). The CDR3 is 17 amino acids. Trimming stripped 0 bases from V and 6 bases from J, with 18 bases between. Per the germline V gene, CDR1 is SGHTA and CDR2 is FQGTGA. The CDR3 sequence: CASSLTMGQVMGNEQFF. The CDR3 DNA sequence: TGTGCCAGCAGCTTAACGATGGGACAAGTAATGGGCAATGAGCAGTTCTTC.

The sample holds a few counts of this clonotype. This chain uses TRBV20-1 with TRBJ2-1; either TRBD1 or TRBD2 may fit D (5 bases each). This CDR3 is 15 amino acids long. With 1 base removed from V and 5 bases from J, the gap between germline ends came to 15 bases. Germline loops: CDR1 DFQATT, CDR2 SNEGSKA (reference sequence). CDR3 sequence reads: CSARGRAGNHNEQFF. CDR3 nucleotide sequence: TGCAGTGCTAGAGGGCGGGCAGGGAACCACAATGAGCAGTTCTTC.

This clonotype was seen repeatedly, ten times or more. J is TRBJ2-5 and V is TRBV5-1, with unresolved D. Germline-derived CDR1 and CDR2 are SGHRS and YFSETQ. The ends were cut back, 0 bases at V and 1 base at J, with 7 bases in the middle. The CDR3 is 14 residues long. The DNA for the CDR3 is TGCGCCAGCAGCTTGGGACGGCTCCAAGAGACCCAGTACTTC. This sequence encodes CASSLGRLQETQYF.

This clonotype was observed a handful of times. This rearrangement joins TRBV7-2 to TRBJ2-4, with D perhaps matching TRBD1 (5 bases). The V gene lost 0 bases and the J gene lost 2 bases, with 11 bases spanning the gap. The CDR3 consists of 16 residues. Germline loops: CDR1 SGHTA, CDR2 FQGNSA. CDR3 residues: CASSLAPGSSKNIQYF. Written as DNA, the CDR3 is TGTGCCAGCAGCTTAGCGCCAGGGTCGTCCAAAAACATTCAGTACTTC.

The CDR3 is CASSKSGRAEGYTF. CDR3 in DNA: TGTGCCAGCAGCAAATCGGGCAGGGCGGAAGGCTACACCTTC. The V call is TRBV21-1, the J call TRBJ1-2. TRBV21-1 has pseudogene status. This CDR3 is 14 amino acids long.

This clonotype has more than one count but fewer than ten. The chain carries TRBV30 and TRBJ1-6, with D uncertain. V was pared by 2 bases and J by 8 bases, with 10 bases between. The germline V gene encodes CDR1 GTSNPN and CDR2 SVGIG (reference sequence). The CDR3 runs to 13 residues. CDR3: CAWSLDGDSPLHF. The CDR3 DNA reads as TGTGCCTGGAGTCTTGACGGTGATTCACCCCTCCACTTT.